This note documents a single T cell receptor beta chain sequence. Its antigen remains unknown. Measured with immunoSEQ multiplex PCR; TCRdb has only the in-frame clones, and not every one. In the table there are 40,000 to 50,000 clones, around 72% of which are singletons. This record comes from a study of vaccination effects on CD4 cells after COVID-19. CDR1 LGHDT and CDR2 YNNKEL come from the germline V gene (reference sequence). V shed 6 bases and J 9 bases; nucleotides not matched to a gene: 3. CDR3 size: 13 residues. CD4+ T cells specific for antigen were expanded with viral peptide pools by the ViraFEST assay before sequencing. Isolating CD4+ T cells followed approximately 9 days of culture. By PCR, the person was confirmed to have had SARS-CoV-2 infection between March and December 2020. A density of over 1.5 million PBMC per well was used; these cells were cultured with about 10 IU/ml IL-2 and roughly 10 ug/ml peptides.

Specimen: CD4+ T cells from PBMCs cultured with a peptide pool, collected before COVID-19 vaccination. The chain joins TRBV3-1 (or the pseudogene TRBV3-2) to TRBJ2-1; 12 nucleotides agree with TRBD2. The sequence was collected from a human donor who had a prior SARS-CoV-2 infection. This CDR3 reads CASRLAGGGEQFF. The CDR3 DNA reads as TGTGCCAGCAGACTAGCGGGAGGTGGTGAGCAGTTCTTC.